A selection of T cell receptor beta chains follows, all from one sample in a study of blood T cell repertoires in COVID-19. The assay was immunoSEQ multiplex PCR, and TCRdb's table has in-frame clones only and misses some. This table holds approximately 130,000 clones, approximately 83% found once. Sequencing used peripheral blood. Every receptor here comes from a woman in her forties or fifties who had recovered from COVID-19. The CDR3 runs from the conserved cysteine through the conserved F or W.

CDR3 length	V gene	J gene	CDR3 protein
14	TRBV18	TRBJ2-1	CASSYGTVDNEQFF
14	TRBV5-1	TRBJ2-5	CASSGLAGGETQYF
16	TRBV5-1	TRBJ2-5	CASSLVGGAYQETQYF
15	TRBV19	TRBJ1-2	CASSMQAGGRYGYTF
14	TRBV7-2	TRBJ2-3	CASSSTVNTDTQYF
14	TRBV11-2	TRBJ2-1	CASSSGLARHEQFF
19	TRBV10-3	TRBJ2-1	CAISGLLDKAGGSYNEQFF
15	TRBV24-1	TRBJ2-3	CATSGSGTGGVLQYF
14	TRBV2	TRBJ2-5	CASSESSQEETQYF
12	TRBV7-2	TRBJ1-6	CASSLGSFTLHF
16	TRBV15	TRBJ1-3	CATSRDRESSGNTIYF
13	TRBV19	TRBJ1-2	CATNDRVNYGYTF
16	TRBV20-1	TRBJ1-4	CSASKGAGQVNEKLFF
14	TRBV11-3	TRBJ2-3	CASSLTQGADTQYF
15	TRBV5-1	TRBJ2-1	CASHSGGTTHNEQFF
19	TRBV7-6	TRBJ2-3	CASSGETGTSGNSTDTQYF
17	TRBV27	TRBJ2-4	CASSLTRLHPGKNIQYF
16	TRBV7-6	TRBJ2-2	CASSFVVAGSTGELFF
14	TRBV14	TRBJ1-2	CASSSGQTGGGYTF
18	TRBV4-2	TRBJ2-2	CASSQDNERGVNTGELFF
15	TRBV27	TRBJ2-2	CASRFSGAGTGELFF
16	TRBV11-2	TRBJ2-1	CASRSLQGSFDHEQFF
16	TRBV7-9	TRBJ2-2	CASSRQGQINTGELFF
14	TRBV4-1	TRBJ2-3	CASSQVGRTDTQYF
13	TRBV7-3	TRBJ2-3	CASSPAGVGTQYF
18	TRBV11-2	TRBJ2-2	CASSLDLLAGGSVGELFF
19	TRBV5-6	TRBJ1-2	CASSFSIRGVSILNYGYTF
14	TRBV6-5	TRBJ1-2	CASRQDPADYGYTF
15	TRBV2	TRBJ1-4	CASSASQRTNEKLFF
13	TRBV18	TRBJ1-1	CASSPGVNTEAFF
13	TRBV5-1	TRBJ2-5	CASSFPSEETQYF
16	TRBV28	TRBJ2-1	CASNLGGQGSYNEQFF
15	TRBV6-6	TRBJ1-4	CASSHGRRGNEKLFF
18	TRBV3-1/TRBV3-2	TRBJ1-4	CASSQEVYAGATNEKLFF
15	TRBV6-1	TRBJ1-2	CASSEVGGGTGGYTF
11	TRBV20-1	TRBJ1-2	CSAPTRGGYTF
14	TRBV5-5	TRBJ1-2	CASSAREGSYGYTF
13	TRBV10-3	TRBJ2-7	CAISLGQGYEQYF
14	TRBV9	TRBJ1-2	CASSPRTGPIGYTF
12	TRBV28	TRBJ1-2	CASRPGGYGYTF
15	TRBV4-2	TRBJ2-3	CASSQGYTTQDTQYF
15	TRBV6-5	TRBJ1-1	CASSYYSGGGTEAFF
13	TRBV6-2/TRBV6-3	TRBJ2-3	CASSYHGADTQYF
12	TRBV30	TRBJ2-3	CAWSPSTDTQYF
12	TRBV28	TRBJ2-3	CASLGEADTQYF
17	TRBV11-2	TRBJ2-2	CASSLKPSWSFTGELFF